Sequencing of this TCR beta chain was carried out in a study of T-cell reconstitution after alpha-beta-depleted transplantation in children. This clonotype was seen ten or more times. The V end lost 5 bases, the J end lost 1 base, and 9 bases lay between the germline ends. This CDR3 spans 13 amino acids. Looked up from germline, CDR1 is SGHTA and CDR2 is FQGNSA. For TCRbeta, the library was prepared with unique molecular identifiers. In TCRdb, the PCR reads were re-called with MiXCR into one record per CDR3 protein. The sample lists 200,000 to 250,000 distinct CDR3 sequences; 12% were seen once. The receptor comes from a human donor who donated a stem cell graft to a child with acute lymphoblastic leukemia. The V call is TRBV7-2, the J call TRBJ2-7; possibly TRBD1 for D (5 bases). This specimen consisted of PBMCs from the stem cell graft donor, obtained from the stem cell graft. CDR3 bases: TGTGCCAGCAGCCGTTCAGGGTCCTACGAGCAGTACTTC. Protein product: CASSRSGSYEQYF.